This T cell receptor (beta chain) was identified during a study of OX40 agonist ivuxolimab in advanced cancers. Study overall: In three patients, partial responses were observed, one with hepatocellular carcinoma and two with cutaneous melanoma.

V was clipped by 4 bases and J by 8 bases, with 23 bases between them. The CDR3 runs to 17 residues. Germline-derived CDR1 and CDR2 are MDHEN and SYDVKM. TCRdb keeps only in-frame clones here, not all; method: immunoSEQ multiplex PCR. The data show tens of thousands of clones, 82% seen once. A remark on this clone: What it binds is unknown.

Study-level points and caveats: In the expanded peripheral T cells, antigen specificity was never determined.

The receptor was derived from an adult with an advanced solid tumor such as melanoma, head and neck, liver or kidney cancer. This chain links TRBV28 with TRBJ1-4, with D possibly TRBD1 on 5 matching bases. This specimen consisted of CD4+ or CD8+ T cells sorted from blood, obtained in a trial of the OX40 agonist ivuxolimab. The CDR3 region is CASSYMMGVGTKEKLFF. CDR3 bases: TGTGCCAGCAGTTACATGATGGGTGTAGGGACGAAGGAAAAACTGTTTTTT.